The rows below give T cell receptor beta chains drawn from one sample of a study of technical replicates of blood from a handful of donors. Using immunoSEQ multiplex PCR, the repertoire was profiled, and TCRdb retains in-frame clones only, with some absent. The sample holds tens of thousands of clones, roughly 94% seen once. Specimen: T cells isolated from PBMCs. All receptors come from a human donor in good health. The CDR3 runs from the conserved cysteine through the conserved F or W. The D gene is left open where the match is weak. Size tells how often a clone was seen (once, few, many) or the class of an expanded clone, and some rows leave it out.

J gene | V gene | clone size | D gene | CDR3 protein | CDR3 DNA
TRBJ2-3 | TRBV27 | - | TRBD1 | CASSSYPRTGGRVPDTQYF | TGTGCCAGCAGTTCCTACCCTCGGACAGGGGGGAGGGTTCCAGATACGCAGTATTTT
TRBJ1-4 | TRBV13 | - | TRBD1 | CASSLGPQGASNEKLFF | TGTGCCAGCAGCTTAGGCCCTCAGGGGGCGAGTAATGAAAAACTGTTTTTT
TRBJ2-6 | TRBV30 | - | - | CASPIGIGANVLTF | TGTGCCTCCCCCATCGGGATTGGGGCCAACGTCCTGACTTTC
TRBJ2-1 | TRBV5-1 | - | - | CASSLLEGGAHNEQFF | TGCGCCAGCAGCCTCCTCGAGGGTGGTGCACACAATGAGCAGTTCTTC
TRBJ2-6 | TRBV18 | once | - | CASSPPPGHLSGANVLTF | TGTGCCAGCTCACCACCGCCGGGACATCTCTCTGGGGCCAACGTCCTGACTTTC
TRBJ1-5 | TRBV7-2 | - | - | CASSFDRAGQPQHF | TGTGCCAGCAGCTTCGACAGAGCCGGGCAGCCCCAGCATTTT
TRBJ2-5 | TRBV4-2 | - | - | CASSQTRGGGQETQYF | TGTGCCAGCAGCCAAACACGAGGGGGGGGGCAAGAGACCCAGTACTTC
TRBJ1-3 | TRBV4-1 | - | TRBD1 | CASSLPGTGRGNTIYF | TGCGCCAGCAGCCTCCCCGGGACAGGGCGGGGAAACACCATATATTTT
TRBJ1-3 | TRBV28 | - | - | CASSPRKGKLGSNTIYF | TGTGCCAGCAGCCCCAGGAAGGGGAAGTTAGGTAGTAACACCATATATTTT
TRBJ2-7 | TRBV6-6 | once | TRBD1 | CASSYDRGVGYEQYF | TGTGCCAGCAGTTACGACAGGGGAGTAGGCTACGAGCAGTACTTC
TRBJ2-7 | TRBV4-2 | - | TRBD2 | CASTVGAGGIYEQYF | TGTGCCAGCACAGTCGGAGCGGGGGGGATCTACGAGCAGTACTTC
TRBJ2-2 | TRBV5-6 | - | - | CASSLLTGGPNTGELFF | TGTGCCAGCAGCTTGTTAACGGGGGGCCCGAACACCGGGGAGCTGTTTTTT
TRBJ2-2 | TRBV10-2 | - | - | CASRTGAGELFF | TGCGCCAGCAGGACAGGCGCCGGGGAGCTGTTTTTT
TRBJ2-1 | TRBV6-5 | - | - | CASSYSTGEQFF | TGTGCCAGCAGTTACTCGACGGGTGAGCAGTTCTTC
TRBJ1-2 | TRBV30 | - | TRBD1 | CAWSVPQQGAFGYTF | TGTGCCTGGAGTGTTCCCCAACAGGGGGCATTTGGCTACACCTTC
TRBJ2-2 | TRBV12-5 | - | - | CASGSTPSGAGELFF | TGTGCTAGTGGTTCAACACCCTCAGGGGCCGGGGAGCTGTTTTTT
TRBJ2-3 | TRBV7-3 | once | - | CASSPGGTDTQYF | TGTGCCAGCAGTCCGGGGGGCACAGATACGCAGTATTTT
TRBJ1-2 | TRBV28 | - | - | CASSFPVYGYTF | TGTGCCAGCAGTTTTCCCGTCTATGGCTACACCTTC
TRBJ1-1 | TRBV11-3 | - | TRBD1 | CASSLSQGAYTEAFF | TGTGCCAGCAGCTTATCACAGGGGGCTTACACTGAAGCTTTCTTT
TRBJ2-4 | TRBV4-1 | - | - | CASSQEGAAGAKNIQYF | TGCGCCAGCAGCCAAGAAGGGGCAGCCGGAGCCAAAAACATTCAGTACTTC
TRBJ1-1 | TRBV19 | - | - | CASSVAATEAFF | TGTGCCAGTAGTGTTGCAGCGACTGAAGCTTTCTTT
TRBJ1-6 | TRBV18 | - | - | CASSPPAGDHSPLHF | TGTGCCAGCTCACCACCGGCGGGCGATCATTCACCCCTCCACTTT
TRBJ1-2 | TRBV5-6 | - | TRBD1 | CASSFRDRPNYGYTF | TGTGCCAGCAGCTTCCGGGACAGACCTAACTATGGCTACACCTTC
TRBJ2-1 | TRBV19 | - | TRBD2 | CASRYTSLAGGEGNEQFF | TGTGCCAGTAGATATACGAGCCTAGCGGGGGGAGAGGGCAATGAGCAGTTCTTC
TRBJ1-1 | TRBV11-3 | - | - | CASSLVVWGGGRNTEAFF | TGTGCCAGCAGCTTAGTGGTGTGGGGGGGAGGACGGAACACTGAAGCTTTCTTT
TRBJ1-5 | TRBV29-1 | - | - | CSVLGQYNQPQHF | TGCAGCGTGCTTGGACAGTACAATCAGCCCCAGCATTTT
TRBJ2-1 | TRBV2 | - | - | CASRARGAYNEQFF | TGTGCCAGCAGGGCCCGCGGAGCCTACAATGAGCAGTTCTTC
TRBJ1-1 | TRBV28 | once | - | CASSLTPLWQEAFF | TGTGCCAGCAGTTTAACCCCCCTCTGGCAGGAAGCTTTCTTT
TRBJ2-7 | TRBV5-1 | - | TRBD2 | CASSSGLAGYSYEQYF | TGCGCCAGCAGCTCGGGACTAGCGGGTTACTCCTACGAGCAGTACTTC
TRBJ2-1 | TRBV10-1 | - | TRBD1 | CASSEFRDRNYNEQFF | TGCGCCAGCAGTGAGTTCCGGGACAGGAACTACAATGAGCAGTTCTTC
TRBJ1-5 | TRBV21-1 | - | - | CASSKEQHNQPQHF | TGTGCCAGCAGCAAAGAACAGCACAATCAGCCCCAGCATTTT
TRBJ1-2 | TRBV5-4 | - | - | CASSRVGRAGARDGYTF | TGTGCCAGCAGCCGTGTGGGACGGGCGGGGGCTAGGGATGGCTACACCTTC
TRBJ2-1 | TRBV27 | - | TRBD2 | CASSFSGRASWNEQFF | TGTGCCAGCAGTTTTAGCGGGAGGGCCTCATGGAATGAGCAGTTCTTC
TRBJ2-7 | TRBV7-9 | - | - | CASSLVHSNGPYEQYF | TGTGCCAGCAGCTTAGTCCATTCAAATGGCCCCTACGAGCAGTACTTC
TRBJ1-4 | TRBV14 | - | - | CASSQVSGRGEKLFF | TGTGCCAGCAGCCAAGTATCGGGGAGAGGGGAAAAACTGTTTTTT
TRBJ1-3 | TRBV28 | - | TRBD1 | CASSSGQGRNTIYF | TGTGCCAGCAGTTCCGGACAGGGACGAAACACCATATATTTT
TRBJ1-2 | TRBV28 | - | TRBD1 | CASSLTAGTGEGGYTF | TGTGCCAGCAGTCTAACGGCAGGGACAGGGGAGGGCGGCTACACCTTC
TRBJ2-2 | TRBV11-2 | once | - | CATAWAGGNTGELFF | TGTGCCACCGCATGGGCGGGCGGGAACACCGGGGAGCTGTTTTTT
TRBJ2-7 | TRBV25-1 | - | TRBD2 | CASSEGTSGRYEQYF | TGTGCCAGCAGTGAAGGGACTAGCGGCCGCTACGAGCAGTACTTC
TRBJ1-1 | TRBV9 | few | - | CASSPNLNTEAFF | TGTGCCAGTTCCCCTAATCTGAACACTGAAGCTTTCTTT
TRBJ2-5 | TRBV7-7 | - | TRBD2 | CASSLEKTSGRGTQYF | TGTGCCAGCAGCTTAGAGAAAACTAGCGGGAGAGGGACCCAGTACTTC
TRBJ1-2 | TRBV19 | - | TRBD1 | CASSTPGTDYGYTF | TGTGCCAGTAGTACCCCCGGGACAGATTATGGCTACACCTTC
TRBJ1-5 | TRBV4-1 | - | TRBD1 | CASRKQGASQPQHF | TGCGCCAGCAGGAAACAGGGGGCTAGTCAGCCCCAGCATTTT
TRBJ1-1 | TRBV29-1 | - | - | CSVLGGTEAFF | TGCAGCGTTCTGGGAGGCACTGAAGCTTTCTTT
TRBJ2-7 | TRBV11-3 | - | - | CASSLGTVYEQYF | TGTGCCAGCAGCTTAGGTACAGTCTACGAGCAGTACTTC
TRBJ2-7 | TRBV11-3 | - | - | CASSAPFRESSYEQYF | TGTGCCAGCAGCGCACCGTTCCGTGAGAGCTCCTACGAGCAGTACTTC
TRBJ2-1 | TRBV5-4 | - | TRBD2 | CASSDGLGNEQFF | TGTGCCAGCAGCGACGGACTAGGCAATGAGCAGTTCTTC
TRBJ2-7 | TRBV5-1 | - | - | CASSPAGNSYEQYF | TGCGCCAGCAGCCCGGCAGGAAACTCCTACGAGCAGTACTTC
TRBJ2-4 | TRBV5-4 | - | - | CASSLQAPLAKNIQYF | TGTGCCAGCAGCTTGCAGGCCCCCCTAGCCAAAAACATTCAGTACTTC
TRBJ1-1 | TRBV5-6 | - | - | CASSLGTVEAFF | TGTGCCAGCAGCTTGGGGACTGTTGAAGCTTTCTTT
TRBJ2-1 | TRBV15 | - | TRBD2 | CATSSPYAGVSYNEQFF | TGTGCCACCAGCAGTCCTTACGCGGGGGTCTCCTACAATGAGCAGTTCTTC
TRBJ1-1 | TRBV19 | - | - | CASRGLRGDTEAFF | TGTGCCAGTAGGGGACTGCGCGGTGACACTGAAGCTTTCTTT
TRBJ1-1 | TRBV9 | once | - | CASGSTNRDEAFF | TGTGCCAGTGGCTCAACCAACAGGGATGAAGCTTTCTTT
TRBJ1-1 | TRBV30 | once | - | CAWSSVNTEAFF | TGTGCCTGGAGCTCAGTGAACACTGAAGCTTTCTTT
TRBJ2-4 | TRBV27 | - | TRBD2 | CASSLRLAGKDIQYF | TGTGCCAGCAGTCTAAGACTAGCGGGAAAGGACATTCAGTACTTC
TRBJ2-2 | TRBV25-1 | - | - | CASSEHGLNTGELFF | TGTGCCAGCAGTGAACACGGACTCAACACCGGGGAGCTGTTTTTT
TRBJ1-2 | TRBV6-1 | - | - | CALGRGGSNYGYTF | TGTGCCTTGGGACGGGGGGGTTCTAACTATGGCTACACCTTC